The 25 T cell receptor beta chains below all came from one sample that was sequenced in a study of beta chain features in type 1 diabetes (dated by TCRdb to 2016 to 2019). Libraries were made using the immunoSEQ multiplex PCR assay. The High Capacity cDNA Reverse Transcription Kit was used to reverse transcribe all of the isolated RNA, meaning that expressed TCRB transcripts were what got sequenced. TCRdb's version of the immuneACCESS table is confined to in-frame rearrangements and falls short of the full clone set. An unresolved V gene accounts for under half of the shortfall where checked; the remainder is of unknown origin. The sample table records about 170,000 clones; about 7.9% of these occur just once. Roughly 0.5% of the sample goes to the ten largest clones. Which antigens these TCRs recognize remains unknown. Overall study outcomes, separate from this receptor: A moderate but significant shortening of TCRB CDR3 length was observed in type 1 diabetes patients in all four CD4+ subsets.

The sequenced sample consisted of central memory CD4+ T cells from blood. These TCRs come from a man between 18 and 35 years old with type 1 diabetes.

There are a few counts of this clone. The CDR3 sequence is CASWDQPGLAGAYNEQFF. In DNA form, the CDR3 reads TGTGCCAGCTGGGACCAACCGGGACTAGCGGGGGCCTACAATGAGCAGTTCTTC. The chain is built from TRBV10-3 and TRBJ2-1; TRBD2 aligns across 14 bases. Trimming removed 10 bases from V and 2 bases from J; junction bases left unmatched: 13. The CDR3 runs 18 residues. CDR1 ENHRY and CDR2 SYGVKD come from the germline V gene.

The chain links TRBV30 to TRBJ1-3; a possible D gene is TRBD1 (5 bases). Germline CDR1 GTSNPN, CDR2 SVGIG (reference sequence). Trimming stripped 0 bases from V and 2 bases from J, with 14 bases between. The CDR3 is 16 amino acids. CDR3 sequence reads: CAWSVRGVGTGNTIYF. The CDR3 nucleotides read TGTGCCTGGAGTGTACGGGGGGTGGGCACTGGAAACACCATATATTTT.

There are many counts of this clone. The gene calls are TRBV28 and TRBJ1-2, with 10 bases fitting TRBD1. The CDR3 runs 14 residues. Germline values: CDR1 MDHEN, CDR2 SYDVKM. The V segment lost 5 bases and the J segment 4 bases; nucleotides outside the gene matches: 4. DNA of the CDR3: TGTGCCAGCAGTCCCTGGACAGGGGGCTATGGCTACACCTTC. Its translation: CASSPWTGGYGYTF.

This clone was counted between two and nine times. The chain combines TRBV4-3 with TRBJ1-2; D ambiguous. V dropped 3 bases and J dropped 0 bases, with 20 bases sitting between them. This CDR3 has 18 residues. Germline CDR1 LGHNA, CDR2 YSLEER. The CDR3 here is CASSHQVNSPNSNYGYTF. The DNA of the CDR3 is TGCGCCAGCAGCCATCAGGTCAACAGCCCCAATTCTAACTATGGCTACACCTTC.

This clone was observed a few times. The rearrangement links TRBV5-4 to TRBJ1-5; 9 bases line up with TRBD1. This CDR3 spans 15 amino acids. CDR1 is SGHNT, CDR2 YYREEE, per germline (reference sequence). J gave up 2 bases and V 1 base, and 1 base lay outside the gene matches. The CDR3 coding sequence is TGTGCCAGCAGCTTGACAGGGGGCGGCAATCAGCCCCAGCATTTT. Its protein is CASSLTGGGNQPQHF. Filled out from reference TRBV5-4 and TRBJ1-5, the complete variable domain reads ETGVTQSPTHLIKTRGQQVTLRCSSQSGHNTVSWYQQALGQGPQFIFQYYREEENGRGNFPPRFSGLQFPNYSSELNVNALELDDSALYLCASSLTGGGNQPQHFGDGTRLSIL.

CDR3 coding DNA: TGTGCCAGCAGCTTAGCGGAGACAGCGAGATGGGATGGCTACACCTTC. Translated: CASSLAETARWDGYTF. This rearrangement joins TRBV7-9 to TRBJ1-2; TRBD1 might be the D (5 bases). The CDR3 extends over 16 amino acids. V lost 0 bases and J lost 6, with 17 bases in between. Germline CDR1 is SEHNR and CDR2 is FQNEAQ (reference sequence).

The chain links TRBV5-1 to TRBJ2-2; the D gene is possibly TRBD2 (5 bases). Trimming left V 4 bases short and J 6 bases short, with 13 bases between. The CDR3 extends over 14 amino acids. Germline V gene data show CDR1 as SGHRS and CDR2 as YFSETQ. The CDR3 is CASSPALASGELFF. DNA of the CDR3: TGCGCCAGCAGCCCGGCCCTAGCTTCCGGGGAGCTGTTTTTT. Looking up the rest from reference TRBV5-1 and TRBJ2-2 gives the full variable domain: KAGVTQTPRYLIKTRGQQVTLSCSPISGHRSVSWYQQTPGQGLQFLFEYFSETQRNKGNFPGRFSGRQFSNSRSEMNVSTLELGDSALYLCASSPALASGELFFGEGSRLTVL.

This clone appeared a few times. V gene TRBV2 combines with J gene TRBJ1-2; no definite D call. The CDR3 runs 12 residues. Deletions cut 1 base from V and 8 bases from J, with 8 bases between. The V gene's germline CDR1 is SNHLY and CDR2 FYNNEI. The chain's CDR3 is CASSEDLGGYTF. Here the CDR3 DNA reads TGTGCCAGCAGTGAAGACCTAGGCGGCTACACCTTC.

This rearrangement joins TRBV18 to TRBJ1-2; D possibly corresponds to TRBD1 (6 bases). V lost 2 bases and J 4 bases, leaving 20 bases between the germline ends. The CDR3 extends over 17 amino acids. Germline-derived CDR1 and CDR2 are KGHSH and LQKENI. This CDR3 reads CASSPSREQGLGYGYTF. The CDR3 coding sequence is TGTGCCAGCTCACCAAGCCGCGAACAGGGACTAGGCTATGGCTACACCTTC.

This clone was seen a few times. The V call is TRBV9, the J call TRBJ2-1; 12 positions match TRBD2. Germline values: CDR1 SGDLS, CDR2 YYNGEE. The V and J ends lost 6 bases and 5 bases, in that order; junction bases with no gene match: 3. The CDR3 extends over 14 amino acids. For the CDR3, the DNA is TGTGCCAGCACCAGGACTAGCGGGGACAATGAGCAGTTCTTC. It encodes CASTRTSGDNEQFF.

The V gene is TRBV5-1, the J gene TRBJ2-1, with no clear D. The CDR3 totals 14 residues. Germline-derived CDR1 and CDR2 are SGHRS and YFSETQ. The V end lost 1 base, the J end lost 0 bases, and 5 bases lay between the germline ends. CDR3: CASSLTSSYNEQFF. The CDR3 DNA reads as TGCGCCAGCAGCTTGACGAGCTCCTACAATGAGCAGTTCTTC.

The chain carries TRBV30 and TRBJ2-1, with a tentative D call TRBD2 (7 bases). The germline gives CDR1 GTSNPN, CDR2 SVGIG (reference sequence). The CDR3 totals 14 residues. V lost 5 bases to trimming and J lost 7 bases, with 18 bases between them. The CDR3 spells CAWSRGGAMNEQFF. In DNA form, the CDR3 reads TGTGCCTGGTCCCGAGGGGGGGCGATGAATGAGCAGTTCTTC.

The chain couples TRBV27 to TRBJ2-1; the match to TRBD1 covers 12 bases. This CDR3 comprises 16 residues. Germline CDR1 and CDR2: MNHEY and SMNVEV (reference sequence). V was pared by 2 bases and J by 4 bases, with 3 bases of the junction left unmatched. CDR3 DNA: TGTGCCAGCAGTTTACTGGGACAGGGGGCTTACAATGAGCAGTTCTTC. This translates into CASSLLGQGAYNEQFF.

Comments on this clone: A read error may account for a junction end that differs from germline. The rearrangement joins TRBV29-1 to TRBJ1-2; TRBD1 agrees at 9 bases. The CDR3 contains 12 residues. Looked up from germline, CDR1 is SQVTM and CDR2 is ANQGSEA. The CDR3 sequence: CSAEQGARGYTF. CDR3 nucleotides: TGCAGCGCTGAACAGGGGGCGCGGGGCTACACCTTC.

This chain joins TRBV9 and TRBJ2-5, with D possibly matching TRBD1 (5 bases). The V gene lost 0 bases and the J gene lost 4 bases, with 7 bases spanning the gap. Germline V lookup: CDR1 SGDLS, CDR2 YYNGEE. This CDR3 contains 13 residues. In nucleotides, the CDR3 is TGTGCCAGCAGCGTAGCAGGGCCAGAGACCCAGTACTTC. This translates into CASSVAGPETQYF. The full variable domain, rest sourced from reference TRBV9 and TRBJ2-5, is DSGVTQTPKHLITATGQRVTLRCSPRSGDLSVYWYQQSLDQGLQFLIQYYNGEERAKGNILERFSAQQFPDLHSELNLSSLELGDSALYFCASSVAGPETQYFGPGTRLLVL.

The chain joins TRBV7-9 to TRBJ2-7, with 12 bases that match TRBD2. CDR1 is SEHNR, CDR2 FQNEAQ, per germline (reference sequence). The V and J ends lost 5 bases and 6 bases, in that order; junction bases with no gene match: 5. The CDR3 is 14 amino acids. CDR3 loop: CASSPSGGAVEQYF. The CDR3 bases are TGTGCCAGCAGCCCTAGCGGGGGGGCCGTCGAGCAGTACTTC.

In this sample, this clone turned up a few times. This rearrangement joins TRBV4-3 to TRBJ1-1, with 9 bases that match TRBD1. V trimming: 4 bases; J trimming: 8 bases; junction bases outside the gene matches: 8. The CDR3 length is 14 residues. Germline V gene sequence: CDR1 LGHNA, CDR2 YSLEER. CDR3 loop: CASSPTSGTGEAFF. CDR3 in DNA: TGCGCCAGCAGCCCAACCTCCGGGACAGGGGAAGCTTTCTTT.

This sequence joins TRBV30 and TRBJ2-3; 7 nucleotides align to TRBD2. The CDR3 contains 16 residues. The V and J ends lost 0 bases and 6 bases, in that order; junction bases with no gene match: 12. Germline V lookup: CDR1 GTSNPN, CDR2 SVGIG (reference sequence). CDR3 region: CAWSVRKGAGGDTQYF. The CDR3 bases are TGTGCCTGGAGTGTACGAAAAGGGGCCGGGGGGGATACGCAGTATTTT.

This clone was picked up a small number of times. The rearrangement links TRBV4-2 to TRBJ2-7, with 10 bases fitting TRBD2. CDR3 size: 15 residues. Unmatched junction bases numbered 7, after V lost 6 bases and J lost 2 bases. Germline CDR1 reads LGHNA; CDR2 reads YNFKEQ. As DNA, the CDR3 is TGTGCCAGCAGTGATATGAGCGGGAGGGCCTACGAGCAGTACTTC. This codes for CASSDMSGRAYEQYF.

This clone was picked up a small number of times. The CDR3 nucleotides are TGTGCCAGCTCACCGGGACAGGCGATCTCCTACGAGCAGTACTTC. As protein: CASSPGQAISYEQYF. V and J are TRBV18 and TRBJ2-7; the match to TRBD1 covers 8 bases. Germline loops: CDR1 KGHSH, CDR2 LQKENI. V trimming: 3 bases; J trimming: 0 bases; junction bases outside the gene matches: 4. The CDR3 is 15 residues long.

The chain uses TRBV25-1 and TRBJ2-7; D gene uncertain. The V gene lost 6 bases and the J gene lost 7 bases, with 28 bases spanning the gap. The V gene's germline CDR1 is MGHDK and CDR2 SYGVNS. This CDR3 comprises 17 residues. The CDR3 sequence: CASSKSQRLLSASEQYF. The CDR3 region has the DNA TGTGCCAGCAGCAAATCCCAGCGCCTACTAAGCGCCTCTGAGCAGTACTTC.

Concerning this clone: Other nucleotide sequences from this sample produce the same CDR3. This sequence joins TRBV6-1 and TRBJ1-5; D might be TRBD1 (5 bases). Germline values: CDR1 MNHNS, CDR2 SASEGT. Trimming removed 2 bases from V and 2 bases from J, with 7 bases in between. This CDR3 contains 14 residues. CDR3 sequence reads: CASSESGGNQPQHF. CDR3 nucleotides: TGTGCCAGCAGTGAATCGGGGGGCAATCAGCCCCAGCATTTT.

The CDR3 sequence: CASSRGTREETQYF. CDR3 in DNA: TGTGCCAGCAGTAGGGGGACTAGAGAAGAGACCCAGTACTTC. This chain uses TRBV6-5 with TRBJ2-5; 8 nucleotides align to TRBD2. The CDR3 consists of 14 residues. CDR1 is MNHEY and CDR2 is SVGAGI in the germline V gene. Losses at the gene ends were 5 bases for V and 3 bases for J; bases not matched to a gene: 5.

This clone was observed a few times. The V call is TRBV11-2, the J call TRBJ2-5, with 12 bases matching TRBD2. The CDR3 sequence is 18 residues long. CDR1 and CDR2 from the germline V gene are SGHAT and FQNNGV. Unmatched junction bases numbered 13, after V lost 3 bases and J lost 5 bases. CDR3 coding DNA: TGTGCCAGCAGCTTCATCCCGGGACTAGCGGGCGTGGGGGAGACCCAGTACTTC. This sequence encodes CASSFIPGLAGVGETQYF.

This clone was observed a few times. Since the CDR3 does not end with the conserved phenylalanine or tryptophan, this likely comes from a read error. No DNA is shown, since the ends of the CDR3 on it are uncertain; the CDR3 is the one TCRdb lists. The CDR3 is CASSLLGGGNINL. The chain carries TRBV28 and TRBJ2-7; the table gives TRBD2 as D, unverified against the DNA. The CDR3 is made up of 13 amino acids, end residues included. Germline CDR1 reads MDHEN; CDR2 reads SYDVKM.